This T cell receptor beta chain is drawn from a study of T cells in narcolepsy. Study-wide points: Blood of same and different patients, but not healthy controls, reportedly held recurring autoreactive clonotypes. Some memory CD4+ repertoires had no autoreactive clone sequences.

V was shortened by 2 bases and J by 10 bases, with 6 bases between the two germline ends. Germline CDR1 and CDR2: SGHAT and FQNNGV. The CDR3 totals 11 residues. About this clone itself: Antigen specificity is unknown.

This table comes from immunoSEQ multiplex PCR, and its TCRdb copy is limited to in-frame clones, with some not included. The data hold about 40,000 clones, with under 85% observed a single time. Sample: CD45RA- memory CD4+ T cells from PBMCs. The clonotype comes from a human donor with narcolepsy. The genes are TRBV11-2 and TRBJ2-1; no clear D gene. Here the CDR3 reads CASSLTIEQFF. CDR3 DNA: TGTGCCAGCAGCTTAACTATCGAGCAGTTCTTC.